Listed below are T cell receptor beta chains from one sample, sequenced in a study of blood T cells in healthy people across ages. TCRdb independently ran MiXCR on the 5' RACE reads; one entry per CDR3 protein. The table lists approximately 810,000 distinct CDR3 sequences, 35% to 40% of them singletons, with about an eighth in the top ten. Input material: blood. Every receptor here comes from a young man in good health. Both conserved end residues are part of each CDR3. A D gene is named only where the DNA matches it firmly. Clone sizes are given selectively: once, few, many, or a class where the clone is expanded.

DNA	CDR3	size	D	V	J
TGTGTCAGCAAAACTAGCGGGAACACAGATACGCAGTATTTT	CVSKTSGNTDTQYF	once	TRBD2	TRBV28	TRBJ2-3
TGCGCCGGCAGCTTGCCCTCCTTAGGAGAGTCCACAGATACGCAGTATTTT	CAGSLPSLGESTDTQYF	-	-	TRBV5-1	TRBJ2-3
TGTGCCAGCACCTTTACTTGGGGGACGACTGAAGCTTTCTTT	CASTFTWGTTEAFF	few	-	TRBV12-3/TRBV12-4	TRBJ1-1
TGTGCCAGCAGCTTGGGGGCTAGCGGGGGTCTCGTCTCTAGTGAGCAGTACTTC	CASSLGASGGLVSSEQYF	few	TRBD2	TRBV5-6	TRBJ2-5
TGTGCCAGCAGCTCCGAGGGGGGTGGAGATCAGCCCCAGCATTTT	CASSSEGGGDQPQHF	-	-	TRBV7-2	TRBJ1-5
TGTGCCAGCAGTCCGCCCGGGGACTCCACTGAAGCTTTCTTT	CASSPPGDSTEAFF	-	-	TRBV28	TRBJ1-1
TGTGCCAGCAGCTTAGTTCTTCTCCTGGCTAGCGGGGTGGGTGAGCAGTTCTTC	CASSLVLLLASGVGEQFF	-	TRBD2	TRBV7-2	TRBJ2-1
TGTGCCAGCAGCCGGGAGAGGGTGTACCACGAGCAGTACTTC	CASSRERVYHEQYF	few	-	TRBV27	TRBJ2-7
TGCGCCAGCAGCTTGGAGACACGTATCACAGATACGCAGTATTTT	CASSLETRITDTQYF	many	-	TRBV5-1	TRBJ2-3
TGTGCCAGCAGCTTAGGTTTGATGGATACGCAGTATTTT	CASSLGLMDTQYF	-	-	TRBV7-2	TRBJ2-3
TGTGCCAGCAGTGACGCAGGATCCTACGAGCAGTTCTTC	CASSDAGSYEQFF	-	-	TRBV6-5	TRBJ2-1
TGTGCCAGCAGTGAAGTCGGGACGGAGAACACTGAAGCTTTCTTT	CASSEVGTENTEAFF	-	-	TRBV6-1	TRBJ1-1
TGTGCCAGCAGTTTAACGGCGCCGGCCAATCAGCCCCAGCATTTT	CASSLTAPANQPQHF	-	-	TRBV12-3/TRBV12-4	TRBJ1-5
TGCAGCGTTGTAGGCGGGGGGGCCACGTCGGCGCAGTTCTTC	CSVVGGGATSAQFF	few	TRBD2	TRBV29-1	TRBJ2-1
TGCAGTGCTAGAGATCGCGGGACAGGCACCTATAATTCACCCCTCCACTTT	CSARDRGTGTYNSPLHF	-	TRBD1	TRBV20-1	TRBJ1-6
TGTGCCAGCAGCTTAGTATCCTACGAGCAGTACTTC	CASSLVSYEQYF	many	-	TRBV7-9	TRBJ2-7
TGCAGCGTTGAACAAGGGGTGGCGACAGATACGCAGTATTTT	CSVEQGVATDTQYF	-	-	TRBV29-1	TRBJ2-3
TGCGCCAGCAGCCAAGACACGGCAGGTAATGAGCAGTTCTTC	CASSQDTAGNEQFF	few	-	TRBV4-3	TRBJ2-1
TGCAATGCTAGCATCGGGACAGGGAGGGGGGAGTACGAGCAGTACTTC	CNASIGTGRGEYEQYF	-	TRBD1	TRBV20-1	TRBJ2-7
TGCGTCAGCAGCCCCGGGACTGGAGAAGAGACCCAGTACTTC	CVSSPGTGEETQYF	once	-	TRBV5-1	TRBJ2-5
TGTGCCAGCAGGGTAGCGGGCCCTAGCACAGATACGCAGTATTTT	CASRVAGPSTDTQYF	-	TRBD2	TRBV7-2	TRBJ2-3
TGTGCCAGCAGCTTAGAGGGGGACAACTCCTACAATGAGCAGTTCTTC	CASSLEGDNSYNEQFF	-	-	TRBV11-2	TRBJ2-1
TGCAGTGCTAGACCCTGGACAGGGTACAACTATGGCTACACCTTC	CSARPWTGYNYGYTF	few	TRBD1	TRBV20-1	TRBJ1-2
TGCAGTGCTGGCTTAGCGGGGGCCAACACCGGGGAGCTGTTTTTT	CSAGLAGANTGELFF	-	TRBD2	TRBV20-1	TRBJ2-2
TGTGCCGGCAGTACCGGACTAGCGGGGATAAACATTCAGTACTTC	CAGSTGLAGINIQYF	-	TRBD2	TRBV9	TRBJ2-4
TGTGCCAGCAGGGATAGGACAGGGGCCTACGAGCAGTACTTC	CASRDRTGAYEQYF	few	TRBD1	TRBV2	TRBJ2-7
TGCGCCAGCAGCCATAGCGGACAGGGCCACGTGGATACGCAGTATTTT	CASSHSGQGHVDTQYF	-	TRBD1	TRBV4-1	TRBJ2-3
TGTGCCAGCAGCCAGGGTACAGGGACGGATGAAGCTTTCTTT	CASSQGTGTDEAFF	-	-	TRBV3-1	TRBJ1-1
TGTGCCAGCAGCCAATCCCCTAGCGGGGGCCCAGAGACCCAGTACTTC	CASSQSPSGGPETQYF	many	TRBD2	TRBV3-1	TRBJ2-5
TGTGCCAGCTCAACGGGACAGGGCACAGATACGCAGTATTTT	CASSTGQGTDTQYF	many	TRBD1	TRBV5-1	TRBJ2-3
TGTGCCAGCAGCGTACAAGAGAAGGGGTTAGCCCAAGAGACCCAGTACTTC	CASSVQEKGLAQETQYF	-	-	TRBV9	TRBJ2-5
TGCAGTGCTCCAGGGACTAGCGGGTTGACCTACGAGCAGTACTTC	CSAPGTSGLTYEQYF	many	TRBD2	TRBV20-1	TRBJ2-7
TGCAGTGCGGGAGGTCACTATGGCTACACCTTC	CSAGGHYGYTF	-	-	TRBV20-1	TRBJ1-2
TGCAGTGCTAGAGATGTCGCAGCTAGGGGCTACACCTTC	CSARDVAARGYTF	-	-	TRBV20-1	TRBJ1-2
TGTGCCAGCGCCTCACCGGCAGGGGCTGGCTACACCTTC	CASASPAGAGYTF	-	-	TRBV12-3/TRBV12-4	TRBJ1-2
TGTGCCAGCAGCCCCGAATTTAAGCGGGGGGGCCTGGAGACCCAGTACTTC	CASSPEFKRGGLETQYF	-	TRBD2	TRBV7-9	TRBJ2-5
TGTGCCAGCAGCACCCAGGGGGCTGGGGTCGTGAACACTGAAGCTTTCTTT	CASSTQGAGVVNTEAFF	-	TRBD1	TRBV7-9	TRBJ1-1
TGCAGTGCTAGAGTGGGGACAGGAGAGACCCAGTACTTC	CSARVGTGETQYF	few	TRBD1	TRBV20-1	TRBJ2-5
TGTGCCAGCAGTGCCGGGCTTGGTGGTGAAAAACTGTTTTTT	CASSAGLGGEKLFF	-	-	TRBV25-1	TRBJ1-4
TGCAGTGCTGAGCTAGCGGGGGGGCCCTACGGGCAGTACTTC	CSAELAGGPYGQYF	-	TRBD2	TRBV20-1	TRBJ2-7
TGTGCCAGCAGTTATAACAGGGGTTGGAATTCACCCCTCCACTTT	CASSYNRGWNSPLHF	many	TRBD1	TRBV6-5	TRBJ1-6
TGTGCCATCAGTGAGTCAATGGGCTCTGGGGCCAACGTCCTGACTTTC	CAISESMGSGANVLTF	-	-	TRBV10-3	TRBJ2-6
TGTGCCAGCAGCTTATATGGGGGAGAGACCCAGTACTTC	CASSLYGGETQYF	-	-	TRBV7-2	TRBJ2-5
TGTGCCAGCAGCGTAGTTCCGGACACCGGGGAGCTGTTTTTT	CASSVVPDTGELFF	-	-	TRBV9	TRBJ2-2